The 8 T cell receptor beta chains in this list originate from one sample, sequenced in a study of control samples from healthy donors and cancer patients. Repertoires were generated with immunoSEQ multiplex PCR, while TCRdb's copy carries only in-frame clones and drops some. The sample yields about 120,000 clones, 85% to 95% seen once. What was sequenced was PBMCs. The receptors derive from a man aged 80 or over with head and neck cancer.

This rearrangement joins TRBV18 to TRBJ2-1, with D possibly TRBD1 on 5 matching bases. Trimming stripped 4 bases from V and 4 bases from J, with 8 bases between. Germline CDR1 KGHSH, CDR2 LQKENI. The CDR3 length is 13 residues. The CDR3 region has the DNA TGTGCCAGCTCACTAGACAGATACAATGAGCAGTTCTTC. Its protein product is CASSLDRYNEQFF.

This sequence joins TRBV7-9 and TRBJ1-3; D is uncertain. The germline V gene encodes CDR1 SEHNR and CDR2 FQNEAQ (reference sequence). CDR3 length: 14 amino acids. V shed 10 bases and J shed 4 bases, with 17 bases lying between them. CDR3 nucleotides: TGTGCCAACACCCCTCCCGGCAGGGGAAACACCATATATTTT. Encoded protein: CANTPPGRGNTIYF.

For the CDR3, the DNA is TGCGCCAGCAGCTTGGTGGCTAGTCGAAATGAGCAGTTCTTC. Its translation: CASSLVASRNEQFF. The J gene is TRBJ2-1, the V gene TRBV5-1; D is uncertain. This CDR3 contains 14 residues. CDR1 and CDR2 (germline): SGHRS, YFSETQ. The V and J ends lost 0 bases and 7 bases respectively, with 11 bases between them.

The J gene is TRBJ2-7, the V gene TRBV7-6, with 7 bases that match TRBD2. The CDR3 covers 19 residues. V trimming: 5 bases; J trimming: 2 bases; junction bases outside the gene matches: 21. Germline values: CDR1 SGHVS, CDR2 FNYEAQ. This CDR3 is CASSPRSLRSASGTYEQYF. DNA of the CDR3: TGTGCCAGCAGCCCACGTTCCCTCAGGTCGGCTAGCGGAACCTACGAGCAGTACTTC.

The CDR3 protein is CASTLGGATNEKLFF. The DNA for the CDR3 is TGTGCCAGCACCCTCGGAGGTGCGACTAATGAAAAACTGTTTTTT. The chain couples TRBV9 to TRBJ1-4; D unresolved. Germline V CDR1 and CDR2: SGDLS, YYNGEE. This CDR3 comprises 15 residues. V shed 6 bases and J shed 2 bases, with 14 bases lying between them.

The V and J genes are TRBV18 and TRBJ2-3; no reliable D call. Trimming left V 3 bases short and J 6 bases short, with 13 bases between. Looked up from germline, CDR1 is KGHSH and CDR2 is LQKENI. The CDR3 contains 14 residues. This CDR3 is CASSPGINGDTQYF. The CDR3 DNA is TGTGCCAGCTCACCCGGAATCAACGGGGATACGCAGTATTTT.

The V call is TRBV27, the J call TRBJ1-5; maybe TRBD1 (5 bases). The V gene's germline CDR1 is MNHEY and CDR2 SMNVEV (reference sequence). The CDR3 has 14 residues. V lost 6 bases, J lost 6 bases, and 15 bases lay in between. The CDR3 sequence: CASSRNQGIQPQHF. The CDR3 region has the DNA TGTGCCAGCAGCCGGAATCAGGGAATTCAGCCCCAGCATTTT.

This clone was seen just once. J is TRBJ2-1 and V is TRBV5-4; TRBD2 aligns across 7 bases. V lost 4 bases to trimming and J lost 2 bases; unmatched junction nucleotides: 6. This CDR3 is 15 amino acids long. The V gene's germline CDR1 is SGHNT and CDR2 YYREEE (reference sequence). This CDR3 reads CASSLGRGTYNEQFF. The DNA of the CDR3 is TGTGCCAGCAGCCTAGGGCGGGGGACCTACAATGAGCAGTTCTTC.